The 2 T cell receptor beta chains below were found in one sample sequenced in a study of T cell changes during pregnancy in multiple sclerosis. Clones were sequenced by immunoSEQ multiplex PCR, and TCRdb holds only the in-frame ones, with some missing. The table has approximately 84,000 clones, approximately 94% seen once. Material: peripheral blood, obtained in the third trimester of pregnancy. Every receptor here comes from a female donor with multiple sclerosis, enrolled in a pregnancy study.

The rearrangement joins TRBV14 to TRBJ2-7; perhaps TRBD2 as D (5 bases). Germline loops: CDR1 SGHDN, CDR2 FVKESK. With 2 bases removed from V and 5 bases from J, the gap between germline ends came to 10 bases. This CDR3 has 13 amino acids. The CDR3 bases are TGTGCCAGCAGCCAACCGGGGTCTGACGAGCAGTACTTC. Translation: CASSQPGSDEQYF.

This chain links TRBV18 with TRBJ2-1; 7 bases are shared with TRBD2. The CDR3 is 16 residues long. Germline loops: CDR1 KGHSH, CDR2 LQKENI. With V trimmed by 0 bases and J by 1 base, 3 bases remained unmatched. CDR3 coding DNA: TGTGCCAGCTCACCACCGGGAGGGCTATCCTACAATGAGCAGTTCTTC. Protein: CASSPPGGLSYNEQFF.